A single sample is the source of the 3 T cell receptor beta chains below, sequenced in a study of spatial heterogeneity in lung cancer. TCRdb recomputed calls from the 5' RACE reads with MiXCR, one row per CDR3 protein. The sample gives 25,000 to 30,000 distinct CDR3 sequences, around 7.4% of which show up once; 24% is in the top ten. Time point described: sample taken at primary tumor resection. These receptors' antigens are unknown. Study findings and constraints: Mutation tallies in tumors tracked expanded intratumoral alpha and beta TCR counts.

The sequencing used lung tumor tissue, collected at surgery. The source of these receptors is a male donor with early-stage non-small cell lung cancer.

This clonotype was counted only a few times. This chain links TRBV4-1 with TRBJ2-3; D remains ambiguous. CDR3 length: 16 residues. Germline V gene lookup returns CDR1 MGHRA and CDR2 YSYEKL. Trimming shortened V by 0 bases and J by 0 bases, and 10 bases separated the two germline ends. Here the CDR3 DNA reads TGCGCCAGCAGCCAAGAGGGAAGGCCGAGCACAGATACGCAGTATTTT. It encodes CASSQEGRPSTDTQYF.

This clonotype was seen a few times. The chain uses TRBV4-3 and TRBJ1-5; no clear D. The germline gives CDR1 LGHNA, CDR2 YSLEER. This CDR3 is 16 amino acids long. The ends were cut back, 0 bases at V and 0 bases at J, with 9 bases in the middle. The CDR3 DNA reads TGCGCCAGCAGCCAAGATGTAGGGTATAGCAATCAGCCCCAGCATTTT. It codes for CASSQDVGYSNQPQHF.

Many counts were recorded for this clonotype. The CDR3 region has the DNA TGCAGCGTTGACGACCTGCTAGCGGGGGGGACGGATACCCAGTACTTC. It translates to CSVDDLLAGGTDTQYF. This sequence joins TRBV29-1 and TRBJ2-5; 12 nucleotides agree with TRBD2. The length of the CDR3 is 16 residues. Per germline, CDR1 SQVTM and CDR2 ANQGSEA. V lost 3 bases, J lost 8 bases, and 13 bases stayed unmatched.